This entry concerns a single T cell receptor (beta chain). The antigen remains undetermined. Profiling relied on immunoSEQ multiplex PCR, and the TCRdb table lists in-frame clones only, not all of them. Of some 180,000 clones in the sample, approximately 88% were seen once. This CDR3 contains 15 residues. Germline values: CDR1 SGHNT, CDR2 YYREEE (reference sequence). The J segment lost 6 bases and the V segment lost 4 bases, leaving 11 bases of the junction unmatched. The entry originates in a study of Ad26.COV2.S vaccination and SARS-CoV-2 variants. Findings of the study overall: Total T cell responses may have been underestimated by the TCR breadth and depth analyses. Reported findings describe substantial breadth in spike-specific CD8+ and CD4+ T cell responses following vaccination. Similar non-spike TCR breadth was observed in recipients of vaccine and of placebo. Vaccinees showed greater spike-specific TCR breadth than placebo recipients.

Specimen: peripheral blood, collected after recovery from COVID-19. This TCR came from a human donor who had recovered from COVID-19. V usage is TRBV5-4 and J usage is TRBJ1-2, with 8 bases fitting TRBD1. In nucleotides, the CDR3 is TGTGCCAGCAGCCGGACAGGGTGGGGCAGCGATGGCTACACCTTC. Amino acid sequence: CASSRTGWGSDGYTF.